The 4 T cell receptor beta chains given below trace back to one sample, sequenced in a study of T cell responses to AZD1222 COVID-19 vaccine. Produced via immunoSEQ multiplex PCR; TCRdb's table is partial and in-frame only. The repertoire has some 96,000 clones, 85% to 90% of them found once; the top ten carry approximately 15%. Here the sequenced sample was peripheral blood, taken on day 0 of AZD1222 vaccination. These receptors were taken from an adult in good health.

CDR3 sequence reads: CASSPVGGTFYEQYF. In DNA, the CDR3 is TGTGCCAGCAGCCCGGTAGGGGGTACGTTCTACGAGCAGTACTTC. This chain joins TRBV7-9 and TRBJ2-7, with D perhaps TRBD1 (6 bases). This CDR3 region has 15 residues. Germline V gene data show CDR1 as SEHNR and CDR2 as FQNEAQ (reference sequence). V gave up 5 bases and J gave up 3 bases, with 17 bases separating them.

This clone was recorded a few times. The rearrangement uses TRBV7-9 and TRBJ2-1, with D perhaps being TRBD1 or TRBD2 (5 bases each). Trimming stripped 1 base from V and 14 bases from J, with 12 bases between. Germline lookup yields CDR1 SEHNR and CDR2 FQNEAQ (reference sequence). The CDR3 has 12 amino acids. Here the CDR3 reads CASSLERGSEFF. The CDR3 DNA reads as TGTGCCAGCAGCTTAGAGAGGGGATCGGAGTTCTTC. Together with reference TRBV7-9 and TRBJ2-1, the CDR3 gives the full variable domain: DTGVSQNPRHKITKRGQNVTFRCDPISEHNRLYWYRQTLGQGPEFLTYFQNEAQLEKSRLLSDRFSAERPKGSFSTLEIQRTEQGDSAMYLCASSLERGSEFFGPGTRLTVL.

The chain is built from TRBV27 and TRBJ2-7, with 9 positions matching TRBD1. The germline V gene encodes CDR1 MNHEY and CDR2 SMNVEV (reference sequence). V was pared by 2 bases and J by 2 bases, with 10 bases of the junction left unmatched. This CDR3 is built from 17 residues. DNA for the CDR3: TGTGCCAGCAGTTTAGTGCTTCCGGGGACAGGGACCTACGAGCAGTACTTC. It translates to CASSLVLPGTGTYEQYF.

The chain is built from TRBV30 and TRBJ1-1; D unclear. V shed 3 bases and J shed 0 bases, with 11 bases lying between them. The CDR3 loop spans 14 amino acids. The germline V gene has CDR1 GTSNPN and CDR2 SVGIG (reference sequence). Written as DNA, the CDR3 is TGTGCCTGGAGGCTACAGCCTCTGAACACTGAAGCTTTCTTT. This codes for CAWRLQPLNTEAFF.